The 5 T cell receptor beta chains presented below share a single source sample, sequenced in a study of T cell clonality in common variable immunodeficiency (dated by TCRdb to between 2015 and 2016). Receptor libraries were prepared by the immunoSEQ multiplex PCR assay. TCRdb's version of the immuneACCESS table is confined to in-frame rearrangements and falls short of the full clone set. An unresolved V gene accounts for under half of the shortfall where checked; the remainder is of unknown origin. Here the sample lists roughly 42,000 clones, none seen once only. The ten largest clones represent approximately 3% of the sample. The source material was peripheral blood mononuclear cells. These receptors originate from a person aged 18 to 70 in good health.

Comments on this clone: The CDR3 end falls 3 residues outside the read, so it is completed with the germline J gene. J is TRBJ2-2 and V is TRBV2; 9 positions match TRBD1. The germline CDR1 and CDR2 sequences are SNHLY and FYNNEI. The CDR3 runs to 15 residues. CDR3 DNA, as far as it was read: TGTGCCAGCAGAGACAGGGGGAATTGGAATGAAAAG. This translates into CASRDRGNWNEK. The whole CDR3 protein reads CASRDRGNWNEKLFF.

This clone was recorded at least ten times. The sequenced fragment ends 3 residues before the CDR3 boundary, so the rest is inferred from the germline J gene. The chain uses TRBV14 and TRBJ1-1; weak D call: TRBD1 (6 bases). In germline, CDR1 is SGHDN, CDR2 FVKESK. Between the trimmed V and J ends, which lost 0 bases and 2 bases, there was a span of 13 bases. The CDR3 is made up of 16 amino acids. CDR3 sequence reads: CASSQERSGENTEAFF. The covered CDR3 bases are TGTGCCAGCAGCCAAGAGAGGTCAGGGGAAAACACTGAA.

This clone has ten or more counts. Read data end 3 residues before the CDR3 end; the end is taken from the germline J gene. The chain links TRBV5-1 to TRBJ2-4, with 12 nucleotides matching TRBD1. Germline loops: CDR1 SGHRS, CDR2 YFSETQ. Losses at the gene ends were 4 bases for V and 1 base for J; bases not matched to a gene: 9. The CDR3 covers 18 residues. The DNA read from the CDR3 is TGCGCCAGCAGCCTGGGGGACAGGGGGCTTGGGGCCAAAAACATT. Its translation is CASSLGDRGLGAKNI. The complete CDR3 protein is CASSLGDRGLGAKNIQYF.

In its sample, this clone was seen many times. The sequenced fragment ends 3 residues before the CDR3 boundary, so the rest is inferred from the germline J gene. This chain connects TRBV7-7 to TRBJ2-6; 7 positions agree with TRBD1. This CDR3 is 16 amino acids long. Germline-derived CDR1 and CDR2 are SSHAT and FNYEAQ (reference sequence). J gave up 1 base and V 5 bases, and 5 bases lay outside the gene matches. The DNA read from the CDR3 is TGTGCCAGCAGCCGACTGACAGGGTCTGGGGCCAACGTC. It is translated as CASSRLTGSGANV. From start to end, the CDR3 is CASSRLTGSGANVLTF.

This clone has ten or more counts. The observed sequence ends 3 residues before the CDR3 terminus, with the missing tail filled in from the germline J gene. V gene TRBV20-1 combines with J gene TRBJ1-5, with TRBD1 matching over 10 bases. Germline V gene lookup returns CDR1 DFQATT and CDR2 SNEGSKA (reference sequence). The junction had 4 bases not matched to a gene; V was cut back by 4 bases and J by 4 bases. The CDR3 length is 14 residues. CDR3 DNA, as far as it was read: TGCAGTGCTAAGACAGGGGGCGAGAATCAGCCC. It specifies CSAKTGGENQP. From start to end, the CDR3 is CSAKTGGENQPQHF.